This T cell receptor beta chain was found in a study of identical twins. J gave up 6 bases and V 5 bases, and 8 bases lay outside the gene matches. CDR1 and CDR2 from the germline V gene are SGHRS and YFSETQ. CDR3 length: 15 residues. This clonotype is labeled medium-sized. TCRdb analysed the 5' RACE reads with MiXCR anew, one entry per CDR3 protein. Of hundreds of thousands of distinct CDR3 sequences listed, 15% to 20% were seen once; the top ten hold around 12%. These data also featured in a second study, about T cells expressing NK-cell markers. That paper notes: Cells sorted as CD3+CD56+NKG2C+, CD3+CD56+NKG2C- and CD3+CD56-NKG2C+ T cells supplied the TCR beta repertoires.

The clonotype comes from a woman aged 18-35 years in good health. Sequenced sample: PBMCs. V is TRBV5-1 and J is TRBJ2-1; 10 bases align to TRBD2. Here the CDR3 reads CASRSLAGAFNEQFF. The CDR3 coding sequence is TGCGCCAGCAGATCTCTAGCGGGAGCGTTCAATGAGCAGTTCTTC.